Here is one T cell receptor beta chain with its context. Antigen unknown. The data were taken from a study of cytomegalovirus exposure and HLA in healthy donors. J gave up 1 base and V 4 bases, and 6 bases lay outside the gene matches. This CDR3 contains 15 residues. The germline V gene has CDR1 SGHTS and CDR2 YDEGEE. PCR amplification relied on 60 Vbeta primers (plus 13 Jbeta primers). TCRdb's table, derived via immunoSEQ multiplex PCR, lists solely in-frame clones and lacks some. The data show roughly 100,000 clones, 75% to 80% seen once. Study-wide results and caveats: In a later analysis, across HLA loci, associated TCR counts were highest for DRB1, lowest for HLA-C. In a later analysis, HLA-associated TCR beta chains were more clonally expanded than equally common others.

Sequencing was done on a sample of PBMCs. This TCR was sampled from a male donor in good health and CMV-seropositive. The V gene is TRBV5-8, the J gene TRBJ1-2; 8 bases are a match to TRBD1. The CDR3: CASSVRDRINYGYTF. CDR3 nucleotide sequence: TGTGCCAGCAGCGTCCGGGACAGGATTAACTATGGCTACACCTTC.